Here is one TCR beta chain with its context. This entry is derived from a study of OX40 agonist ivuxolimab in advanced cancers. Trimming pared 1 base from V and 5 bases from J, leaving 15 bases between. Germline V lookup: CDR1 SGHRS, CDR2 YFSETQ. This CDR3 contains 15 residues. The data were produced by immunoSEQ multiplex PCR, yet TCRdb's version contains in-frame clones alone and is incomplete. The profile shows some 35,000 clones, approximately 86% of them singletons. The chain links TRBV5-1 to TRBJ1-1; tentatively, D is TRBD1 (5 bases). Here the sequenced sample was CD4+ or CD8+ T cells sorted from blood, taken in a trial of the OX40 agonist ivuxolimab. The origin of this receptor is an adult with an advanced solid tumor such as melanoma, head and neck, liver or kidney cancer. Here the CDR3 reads CASSLSRVGETEAFF. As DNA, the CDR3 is TGCGCCAGCAGCTTGTCCAGGGTTGGGGAAACTGAAGCTTTCTTT.